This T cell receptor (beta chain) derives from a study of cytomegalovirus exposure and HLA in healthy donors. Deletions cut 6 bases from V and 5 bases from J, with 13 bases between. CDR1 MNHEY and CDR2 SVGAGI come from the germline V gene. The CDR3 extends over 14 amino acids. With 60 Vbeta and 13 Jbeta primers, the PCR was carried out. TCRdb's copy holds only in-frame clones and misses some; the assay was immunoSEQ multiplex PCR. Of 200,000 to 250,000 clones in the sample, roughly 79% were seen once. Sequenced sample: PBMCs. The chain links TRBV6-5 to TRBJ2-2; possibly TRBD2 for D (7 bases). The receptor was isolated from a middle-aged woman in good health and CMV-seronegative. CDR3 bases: TGTGCCAGCAGACAGGGAGGGGTTACCGGGGAGCTGTTTTTT. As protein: CASRQGGVTGELFF.